The 13 T cell receptor beta chains below all came from one sample that was sequenced in a study of blood T cell repertoires in COVID-19. The protocol was immunoSEQ multiplex PCR, while the TCRdb copy is restricted to in-frame clones and leaves out a portion. The sample includes 200,000 to 250,000 clones, 80% to 90% seen only once; the top ten take around 0.96%. The sequencing sample was made of peripheral blood. The receptors derive from a man aged 40-55 years with acute or convalescent COVID-19.

The rearrangement joins TRBV2 to TRBJ1-2; 7 bases map to TRBD1. CDR3 length: 13 amino acids. Germline trimming cut 5 bases from V and 5 bases from J; bases unmatched to any gene: 5. In germline, CDR1 is SNHLY, CDR2 FYNNEI. The CDR3: CASSRGQNYGYTF. The CDR3 DNA follows: TGTGCCAGCAGTCGGGGACAGAATTATGGCTACACCTTC.

The chain joins TRBV11-1 to TRBJ2-5; D not certain. V gave up 5 bases and J gave up 7 bases, with 14 bases separating them. The germline V gene encodes CDR1 SGHAT and CDR2 FQDESV (reference sequence). There are 13 residues in the CDR3. DNA of the CDR3: TGTGCCAGCAGCCCTAACCAAATTAGGACCCAGTACTTC. Protein: CASSPNQIRTQYF.

The rearrangement links TRBV7-2 to TRBJ2-3; a possible D gene is TRBD2 (7 bases). The V end lost 9 bases, the J end lost 2 bases, and 12 bases lay between the germline ends. CDR3 length: 13 residues. From germline, CDR1 is SGHTA and CDR2 FQGNSA. This CDR3 reads CASLRGHTDTQYF. CDR3 bases: TGTGCCAGTCTGCGGGGGCACACAGATACGCAGTATTTT.

The chain links TRBV5-1 to TRBJ1-2; possible D gene TRBD1, 6 bases. The V gene's germline CDR1 is SGHRS and CDR2 YFSETQ. The CDR3 runs 13 residues. V was clipped by 3 bases and J by 2 bases, with 8 bases between them. CDR3 sequence: CASSSGTNYGYTF. Here the CDR3 DNA reads TGCGCCAGCAGCTCAGGGACAAACTATGGCTACACCTTC.

This chain uses TRBV5-6 with TRBJ1-1, with TRBD1 matching 7 bases. The germline CDR1 and CDR2 sequences are SGHDT and YYEEEE. After removal of 5 bases from V and 0 bases from J, the junction contained 4 bases not matched to a gene. The CDR3 totals 14 residues. The CDR3 DNA reads TGTGCCAGCAGATACAGGGGATTGAACACTGAAGCTTTCTTT. Its protein product is CASRYRGLNTEAFF.

The genes are TRBV7-8 and TRBJ1-6; D is unresolved. CDR1 is SGHVS, CDR2 FQNEAQ, per germline. Trimming removed 5 bases at V and 8 bases at J, with 19 bases between. There are 16 residues in the CDR3. The CDR3, as DNA: TGTGCCAGCAGCCTTCGGATAGCGACGGACTATTCACCCCTCCACTTT. It encodes CASSLRIATDYSPLHF.

The chain recombines TRBV19 with TRBJ1-3; the D is unclear. V was trimmed by 3 bases and J by 4 bases, leaving 13 bases between them. Germline CDR1 LNHDA, CDR2 SQIVND (reference sequence). The CDR3 is made up of 15 amino acids. DNA of the CDR3: TGTGCCAGTAGTATTAGCAGTTCTCCGGGAAACACCATATATTTT. Translation gives CASSISSSPGNTIYF.

This clone was detected only once. The CDR3 is CASRGAGDEQFF. The CDR3 DNA sequence: TGTGCCAGCAGGGGGGCGGGGGATGAGCAGTTCTTC. The chain joins TRBV4-2 to TRBJ2-1; D might be TRBD2 (7 bases). The CDR3 runs 12 residues. Looked up from germline, CDR1 is LGHNA and CDR2 is YNFKEQ. The ends were cut back, 6 bases at V and 8 bases at J, with 11 bases in the middle.

The chain is built from TRBV30 and TRBJ1-5; D may be TRBD1 (5 bases). V lost 5 bases, J lost 3 bases, and 14 bases lay in between. The germline gives CDR1 GTSNPN, CDR2 SVGIG (reference sequence). This CDR3 is built from 14 residues. This CDR3 reads CAWGLTGSNQPQHF. For the CDR3, the DNA is TGTGCCTGGGGTCTAACAGGATCCAATCAGCCCCAGCATTTT.

The rearrangement links TRBV5-1 to TRBJ1-4, with 7 bases lining up with TRBD1. This CDR3 is 15 amino acids long. The trim removed 4 bases at V and 7 bases at J, leaving 10 bases unmatched. Germline CDR1 SGHRS, CDR2 YFSETQ. The CDR3 region is CASSTNPDRTEKLFF. The DNA for the CDR3 is TGCGCCAGCAGCACAAACCCGGACAGGACTGAAAAACTGTTTTTT.

The chain combines TRBV3-1 (or the pseudogene TRBV3-2) with TRBJ2-5; no reliable D call. CDR1 is LGHDT, CDR2 YNNKEL, per germline (reference sequence). Trimming took 3 bases from V and 6 from J, leaving 8 bases between them. This CDR3 comprises 12 residues. The CDR3 here is CASSQRDQTQYF. The CDR3 DNA reads as TGTGCCAGCAGCCAGCGAGATCAGACCCAGTACTTC.

The chain is built from TRBV5-6 and TRBJ2-3, with TRBD2 as a possible D gene (8 bases). CDR3 length: 15 residues. CDR1 is SGHDT, CDR2 YYEEEE, per germline. V was pared by 4 bases and J by 5 bases, with 17 bases between. CDR3 coding DNA: TGTGCCAGCAGCAGCGGACTAGCAGGGGGAGATACGCAGTATTTT. It encodes CASSSGLAGGDTQYF.

This clone was detected only once. The chain is built from TRBV7-8 and TRBJ1-2, with 8 bases that match TRBD1. J gave up 4 bases and V 5 bases, and 6 bases lay outside the gene matches. The CDR3 consists of 14 residues. Germline CDR1 reads SGHVS; CDR2 reads FQNEAQ. The CDR3 nucleotides read TGTGCCAGCAGCCCGGGACAGGCTCTCTATGGCTACACCTTC. As protein: CASSPGQALYGYTF.